This T cell receptor beta chain was obtained from a study of shared clonotypes between healthy human individuals. Study details: Donors were a couple of women and three men aged 18 to 49. Each donor's CD4 naive and CD4 memory cells filled three plates apiece, CD8 naive two, and CD8 memory one. Study-wide results and limits: A handful of donors showed sharing of approximately 5% of naive CD4 clonotypes.

Authors' analysis steps: For the immunoSEQ data, sequences were junction-only without quality scores, so filtering differed. The method was immunoSEQ multiplex PCR; TCRdb's version includes in-frame clones alone and lacks a portion of them. The V and J calls and clone size were taken over from that table, and D and trimming were inferred from the DNA. The sample holds about 2.4 million clones, 93% seen once. Details on this clone: Antigen unknown.

Between the trimmed V and J ends, which lost 1 base and 3 bases, there was a span of 12 bases. Germline values: CDR1 LGHNA, CDR2 YSLEER. This CDR3 has 16 residues. This clonotype originated in a man aged 18 to 29 in good health. Some clones in this sample may be carry-over from other donors' samples. J is TRBJ1-4 and V is TRBV4-3; D is uncertain. The sequenced material came from naive CD4+ T cells from PBMCs. Subset denoted: CD45RA+ positively selected. The CDR3 here is CASSQVLHAANEKLFF. The CDR3 bases are TGCGCCAGCAGCCAAGTTTTGCATGCAGCTAATGAAAAACTGTTTTTT.